The clone carrying this T cell receptor beta chain was seen once. Its antigen remains unknown. The data derive from a study of radiotherapy plus CTLA-4 blockade in lung cancer. Study in general: Disease control reached approximately 31%, with objective responses in under 20%. Overall study results and limits: Among blood TCR repertoires after radiotherapy plus ipilimumab, tumor-derived clones expanded. Early blood T cell clone changes and increased post-radiation serum interferon-beta were reportedly the strongest response predictors.

J was trimmed by 2 bases and V by 5 bases; bases with no gene match: 6. CDR3 length: 14 amino acids. Germline-derived CDR1 and CDR2 are SGHTA and FQGNSA. This table comes from immunoSEQ multiplex PCR, and its TCRdb copy is limited to in-frame clones, with some not included. The table has 52,000 or so clones, approximately 84% seen once; the top ten hold 5% to 7.5%. Treatment of patients with chemo-refractory metastatic non-small-cell lung cancer consisted of focal radiation plus CTLA-4 blockade with ipilimumab. The sample in question was peripheral blood, obtained from a patient treated with radiotherapy plus ipilimumab. J is TRBJ2-7 and V is TRBV7-2; 7 nucleotides match TRBD1. This TCR was recovered from a human donor with non-small cell lung cancer whose response to radiotherapy plus ipilimumab could not be evaluated. The CDR3 spells CASSRTGPTYEQYF. In DNA form, the CDR3 reads TGTGCCAGCAGCCGGACAGGCCCCACCTACGAGCAGTACTTC.